A selection of T cell receptor beta chains follows, all from one sample in a study of T cells in Graves' hyperthyroidism and ophthalmopathy. Using its own MiXCR run on the multiplex PCR reads, TCRdb lists one record per CDR3 protein. The sample includes roughly 500,000 distinct CDR3 sequences, roughly 15% seen only once; the top ten take 25% to 30%. The sample comprised blood. These receptors were collected from a woman younger than 45 with Graves' ophthalmopathy. The CDR3 runs from the conserved cysteine through the conserved F or W.

V: TRBV6-1; J: TRBJ2-5; CDR3: CASSGGLVQETQYF
V: TRBV9; J: TRBJ2-7; CDR3: CASSVGSSGTYEQYF
V: TRBV3-1; J: TRBJ2-7; CDR3: CASSQAVLAGGPFSEQYF
V: TRBV3-1; J: TRBJ2-2; CDR3: CASRPSSGSGELFF
V: TRBV28; J: TRBJ2-7; CDR3: CASSFSAYEQYF
V: TRBV11-1; J: TRBJ2-7; CDR3: CASSSGQGSVGQYF
V: TRBV4-1; J: TRBJ2-7; CDR3: CASSQQGRSSYEQYF
V: TRBV28; J: TRBJ2-1; CDR3: CASSLFYNPEQFF
V: TRBV6-2/TRBV6-3; J: TRBJ2-2; CDR3: CASNPRGAPINTGELFF
V: TRBV20-1; J: TRBJ2-3; CDR3: CSARSGRGSTDTQYF
V: TRBV7-8; J: TRBJ2-2; CDR3: CASSSASNTGELFF
V: TRBV9; J: TRBJ1-1; CDR3: CASSPGWTVSEAFF
V: TRBV5-6; J: TRBJ1-1; CDR3: CASSPLLRPNTEAFF
V: TRBV29-1; J: TRBJ1-1; CDR3: CSAVWGNTEAFF
V: TRBV2; J: TRBJ2-1; CDR3: CASSARGNNEQFF
V: TRBV4-3; J: TRBJ2-5; CDR3: CASSQERLGLPSWTQYF
V: TRBV7-2; J: TRBJ2-1; CDR3: CASSSIAGGYNEQFF
V: TRBV20-1; J: TRBJ2-1; CDR3: CSARDTNFYNEQFF
V: TRBV6-1; J: TRBJ2-1; CDR3: CASSEINEQFF
V: TRBV6-1; J: TRBJ2-7; CDR3: CASSRGTASSYEQYF
V: TRBV7-2; J: TRBJ2-5; CDR3: CASSPQGYNQETQYF
V: TRBV28; J: TRBJ1-5; CDR3: CASSRQVRNQPQHF
V: TRBV5-1; J: TRBJ2-7; CDR3: CASSQESPGLAGGDEQYF
V: TRBV28; J: TRBJ2-7; CDR3: CASSFEGLISYEQYF
V: TRBV28; J: TRBJ2-1; CDR3: CASTLSPAGAYNEQFF
V: TRBV11-1; J: TRBJ2-4; CDR3: CASSTGSIQYF
V: TRBV6-2/TRBV6-3; J: TRBJ1-5; CDR3: CASRDRGGQPRHF
V: TRBV5-1; J: TRBJ2-1; CDR3: CASTPSDKQFF
V: TRBV2; J: TRBJ2-7; CDR3: CASSDGTESYEQYF
V: TRBV30; J: TRBJ2-1; CDR3: CAWNRAENEQFF
V: TRBV18; J: TRBJ1-1; CDR3: CASSPIGSVGAFF
V: TRBV20-1; J: TRBJ1-2; CDR3: CSAPTRNYGYTF
V: TRBV7-2; J: TRBJ1-1; CDR3: CASRQGPLNTEAFF
V: TRBV4-3; J: TRBJ1-1; CDR3: CASSQNRDQNTEAFF
V: TRBV6-5; J: TRBJ2-7; CDR3: CASSYPAGGDGGYEQYF
V: TRBV28; J: TRBJ2-7; CDR3: CASKTPGQSYEQYF
V: TRBV5-1; J: TRBJ2-7; CDR3: CASSPESTFRTPREQYF
V: TRBV7-8; J: TRBJ2-7; CDR3: CASSSDTDRDLLKQYF
V: TRBV6-5; J: TRBJ2-5; CDR3: CASSYGIGVTETQYF
V: TRBV18; J: TRBJ2-3; CDR3: CASSDTRAYGTDTQYF
V: TRBV24-1; J: TRBJ2-3; CDR3: CATSDDRADRTDTQYF
V: TRBV28; J: TRBJ2-5; CDR3: CASSSEYTSLYQETQYF
V: TRBV12-3/TRBV12-4; J: TRBJ2-1; CDR3: CASSLGIGSYNEQFF